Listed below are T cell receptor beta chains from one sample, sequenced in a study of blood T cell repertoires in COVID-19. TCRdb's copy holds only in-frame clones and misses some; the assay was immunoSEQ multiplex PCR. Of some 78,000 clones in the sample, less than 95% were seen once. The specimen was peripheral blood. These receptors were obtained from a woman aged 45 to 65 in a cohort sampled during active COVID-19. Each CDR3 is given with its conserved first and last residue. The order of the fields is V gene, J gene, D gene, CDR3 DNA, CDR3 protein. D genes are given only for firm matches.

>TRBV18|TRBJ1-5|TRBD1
TGTGCCAGCTCACCGGACAGGGGATACAATCAGCCCCAGCATTTT
CASSPDRGYNQPQHF
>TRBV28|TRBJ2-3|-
TGTGCCAGCGGTTTGGGATCAGGGGTTAGCACAGATACGCAGTATTTT
CASGLGSGVSTDTQYF
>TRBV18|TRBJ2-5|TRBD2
TGTGCCAGCTCACCAGCGGGAGGAGAGACCCAGTACTTC
CASSPAGGETQYF
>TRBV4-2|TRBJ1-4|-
TGTGCCAGCAGCCCCCGGGGGGATGGTGGAACTAATGAAAAACTGTTTTTT
CASSPRGDGGTNEKLFF
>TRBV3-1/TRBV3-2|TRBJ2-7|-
TGTGCCAGCAGCCAAGCCGGCTACGAGCAGTACTTC
CASSQAGYEQYF
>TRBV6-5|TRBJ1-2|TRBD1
TGTGCCAGCAGGCCCGGGACAGGGGATTCCGTTGGCTACACCTTC
CASRPGTGDSVGYTF
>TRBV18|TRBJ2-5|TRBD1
TGTGCCAGCTCCCTCGTGGGACAGGGACAAGAGACCCAGTACTTC
CASSLVGQGQETQYF
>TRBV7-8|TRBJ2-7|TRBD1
TGTGCCAGCAGCCCCCGGACAGGGTTTGAGCAGTACTTC
CASSPRTGFEQYF
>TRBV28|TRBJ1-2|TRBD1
TGTGCCAGCAGTTTGACAGGGTATGGCTACACCTTC
CASSLTGYGYTF
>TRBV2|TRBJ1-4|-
TGTGCCAGCAGGTTCGAGAGGATCGATAATGAAAAACTGTTTTTT
CASRFERIDNEKLFF
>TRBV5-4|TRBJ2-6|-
TGTGCCAGCAGCTTGGATGTTATCTCTGGGGCCAACGTCCTGACTTTC
CASSLDVISGANVLTF
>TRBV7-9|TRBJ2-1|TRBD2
TGTGCCAGCAGCTTATCGGCGGGAGTGGGTAATGAGCAGTTCTTC
CASSLSAGVGNEQFF
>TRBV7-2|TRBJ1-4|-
TGTGCCAGCAGCTCCTACCTAGGGGGAAAACTGTTTTTT
CASSSYLGGKLFF